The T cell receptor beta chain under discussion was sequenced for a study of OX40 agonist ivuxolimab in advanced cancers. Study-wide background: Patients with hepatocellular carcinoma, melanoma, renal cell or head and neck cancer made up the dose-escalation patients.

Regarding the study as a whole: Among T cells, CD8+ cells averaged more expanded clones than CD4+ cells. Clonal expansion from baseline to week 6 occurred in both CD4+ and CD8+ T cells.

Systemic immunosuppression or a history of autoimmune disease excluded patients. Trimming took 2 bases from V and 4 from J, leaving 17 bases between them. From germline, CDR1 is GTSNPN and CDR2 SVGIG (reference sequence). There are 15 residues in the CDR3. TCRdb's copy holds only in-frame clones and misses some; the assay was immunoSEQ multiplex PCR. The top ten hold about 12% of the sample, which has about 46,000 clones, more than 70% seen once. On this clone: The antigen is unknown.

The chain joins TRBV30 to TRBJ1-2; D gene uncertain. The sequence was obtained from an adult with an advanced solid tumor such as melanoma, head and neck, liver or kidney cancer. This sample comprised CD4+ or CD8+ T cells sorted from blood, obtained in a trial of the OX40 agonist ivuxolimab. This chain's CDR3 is CAWSPGALGSYGYTF. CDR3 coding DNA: TGTGCCTGGAGTCCGGGCGCATTAGGATCCTATGGCTACACCTTC.